This TCR beta chain was documented in a study of blood T cells in healthy people across ages. Turning to this clonotype: Its antigen is undetermined.

Germline lookup yields CDR1 SGHTA and CDR2 FQGNSA. This CDR3 spans 15 amino acids. With V trimmed by 5 bases and J by 7 bases, 7 bases remained unmatched. Study-level results: Possibly confounding the expanded clonotype changes was the fact that donor CMV status was unknown. Age showed a roughly linear inverse relationship with TCR beta diversity per million T cells.

All donors came from Russia, were Caucasian and healthy, and spanned ages about 6 to 100. A J-beta primer mix and a sample-barcoded 5' primer were used in a second PCR of roughly 6 to 12 cycles. One entry per CDR3 protein results from TCRdb running MiXCR on the 5' RACE reads. Among hundreds of thousands of distinct CDR3 sequences listed, more than 50% were seen once. The V gene is TRBV7-2, the J gene TRBJ2-1, with TRBD2 identical over 11 bases. Sample: blood. The clonotype comes from a middle-aged man in good health. The CDR3 nucleotides read TGTGCCAGCAGCCCAGGACTAGCGGGCCGGAATGAGCAGTTCTTC. Translation gives CASSPGLAGRNEQFF.